This T cell receptor (beta chain) was documented in a study of T-cell memory formation after mild COVID-19. TCRdb itself ran the 5' RACE reads through MiXCR, one entry per CDR3 protein. Of 170,000 or so distinct CDR3 sequences in the sample, roughly a fifth were seen once. V was clipped by 5 bases and J by 1 base, with 8 bases between them. The germline CDR1 and CDR2 sequences are SGHVS and FNYEAQ. The CDR3 is made up of 13 amino acids. The sample holds a few counts of this clonotype. Sample: PBMCs or a T cell subset sorted from them (not recorded which). This sequence originates from an adult woman who had mild COVID-19 (a few samples of this study predate the infection). Cell type and time point are not known. The rearrangement links TRBV7-6 to TRBJ2-5; no clear D. This CDR3 reads CASSPIIQETQYF. The DNA of the CDR3 is TGTGCCAGCAGCCCCATTATCCAAGAGACCCAGTACTTC.